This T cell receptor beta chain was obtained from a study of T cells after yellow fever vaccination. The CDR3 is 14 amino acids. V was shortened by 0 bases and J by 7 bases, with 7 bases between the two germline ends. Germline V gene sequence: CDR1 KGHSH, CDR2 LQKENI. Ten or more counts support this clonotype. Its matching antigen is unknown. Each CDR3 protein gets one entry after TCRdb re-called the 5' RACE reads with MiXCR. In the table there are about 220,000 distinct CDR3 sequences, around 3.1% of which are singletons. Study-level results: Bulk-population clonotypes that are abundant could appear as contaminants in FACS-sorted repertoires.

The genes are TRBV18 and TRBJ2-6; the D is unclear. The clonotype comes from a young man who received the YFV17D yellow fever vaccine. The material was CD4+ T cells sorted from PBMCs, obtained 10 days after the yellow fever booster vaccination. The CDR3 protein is CASSPPGTANVLTF. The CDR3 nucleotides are TGTGCCAGCTCACCACCGGGCACAGCCAACGTCCTGACTTTC.